The 24 T cell receptor beta chains below come from one sample, sequenced in a study of T cell responses to AZD1222 COVID-19 vaccine. Assay: immunoSEQ multiplex PCR; the TCRdb copy retains only in-frame clones and omits some. The profile shows about 120,000 clones, around 85% of them singletons. The starting material was peripheral blood, obtained on day 0 of AZD1222 vaccination. Source of these receptors: an adult in good health.

This chain joins TRBV11-3 and TRBJ2-7, with a weak D call TRBD1 (6 bases). Germline loops: CDR1 SGHNT, CDR2 YENEEA. This CDR3 has 14 amino acids. Trimming cost V 5 bases and J 2 bases, with 13 bases left between them. This chain's CDR3 is CASSPRGDTYEQYF. CDR3 nucleotide sequence: TGTGCCAGCAGCCCCCGTGGGGACACCTACGAGCAGTACTTC.

The chain joins TRBV9 to TRBJ2-3, with D perhaps matching TRBD2 (5 bases). Germline CDR1 SGDLS, CDR2 YYNGEE. V was clipped by 0 bases and J by 0 bases, with 8 bases between them. The CDR3 contains 15 residues. The CDR3 DNA follows: TGTGCCAGCAGCGTAGGGACTCTTAGCACAGATACGCAGTATTTT. Translating it yields CASSVGTLSTDTQYF. The full variable domain, completed using reference TRBV9 and TRBJ2-3, is DSGVTQTPKHLITATGQRVTLRCSPRSGDLSVYWYQQSLDQGLQFLIQYYNGEERAKGNILERFSAQQFPDLHSELNLSSLELGDSALYFCASSVGTLSTDTQYFGPGTRLTVL.

The rearrangement joins TRBV11-3 to TRBJ1-1, with D unclear. Trimming cost V 5 bases and J 0 bases, with 7 bases left between them. This CDR3 has 13 residues. Germline V gene data show CDR1 as SGHNT and CDR2 as YENEEA. CDR3 DNA: TGTGCCAGCAGCCCCAAGGTGAACACTGAAGCTTTCTTT. This encodes CASSPKVNTEAFF.

This clone occurred a few times. J is TRBJ2-2 and V is TRBV5-1, with TRBD1 matching 9 bases. The CDR3 loop spans 14 amino acids. V shed 3 bases, J shed 4 bases, and the junction held 1 base outside the gene matches. Germline CDR1 and CDR2: SGHRS and YFSETQ. The CDR3 is CASSSQGATGELFF. As DNA, the CDR3 is TGCGCCAGCAGCTCACAGGGGGCCACCGGGGAGCTGTTTTTT.

This CDR3 reads CATRLRGNSYEQYF. The CDR3 nucleotides read TGTGCCACAAGACTAAGGGGGAACTCCTACGAGCAGTACTTC. The chain employs TRBV19 and TRBJ2-7; perhaps TRBD1 as D (6 bases). The germline V gene has CDR1 LNHDA and CDR2 SQIVND (reference sequence). The length of the CDR3 is 14 residues. Trimming pared 10 bases from V and 0 bases from J, leaving 16 bases between.

This clone was detected only a few times. The chain is built from TRBV28 and TRBJ1-2; the match to TRBD1 covers 10 bases. The CDR3 is 17 residues long. V shed 3 bases, J shed 0 bases, and the junction held 7 bases outside the gene matches. Germline V gene sequence: CDR1 MDHEN, CDR2 SYDVKM. The CDR3 protein is CASSFWTGGLANYGYTF. The CDR3 nucleotides read TGTGCCAGCAGTTTCTGGACAGGGGGGCTAGCTAACTATGGCTACACCTTC.

Regarding this clone: Different DNA sequences within this sample yield the same CDR3. The rearrangement links TRBV18 to TRBJ2-5; no definite D call. This CDR3 is 13 amino acids long. From germline, CDR1 is KGHSH and CDR2 LQKENI. The V end was cut by 3 bases, the J end by 5 bases, with 10 bases between. In DNA form, the CDR3 reads TGTGCCAGCTCACCTCAAGGTGGGGAGACCCAGTACTTC. Protein sequence: CASSPQGGETQYF.

The rearrangement uses TRBV5-6 and TRBJ1-5; 7 positions agree with TRBD1. This CDR3 has 15 amino acids. Germline loops: CDR1 SGHDT, CDR2 YYEEEE. After removal of 0 bases from V and 5 bases from J, the junction contained 5 bases not matched to a gene. The CDR3 coding sequence is TGTGCCAGCAGCTTGGGAGCAGGGGGGTATCAGCCCCAGCATTTT. Translating gives CASSLGAGGYQPQHF.

The genes are TRBV2 and TRBJ2-3; TRBD1 matches 9 bases. The V segment lost 8 bases and the J segment 0 bases; nucleotides outside the gene matches: 0. The CDR3 consists of 13 residues. Germline values: CDR1 SNHLY, CDR2 FYNNEI. The CDR3 protein is CASGTGSTDTQYF. CDR3 coding DNA: TGTGCCAGCGGGACAGGGAGCACAGATACGCAGTATTTT.

The gene calls are TRBV5-4 and TRBJ2-7, with 8 bases lining up with TRBD1. The CDR3 totals 15 residues. Germline V CDR1 and CDR2: SGHNT, YYREEE (reference sequence). With V trimmed by 4 bases and J by 2 bases, 8 bases remained unmatched. The DNA of the CDR3 is TGTGCCAGCAGCAAACCGGGACAGGCAACCTACGAGCAGTACTTC. Its translation is CASSKPGQATYEQYF.

The J gene is TRBJ2-7, the V gene TRBV5-1; D is perhaps TRBD1 or TRBD2 (5 bases each). This CDR3 is built from 14 residues. Germline CDR1 SGHRS, CDR2 YFSETQ. V was shortened by 4 bases and J by 5 bases, with 16 bases between the two germline ends. CDR3 nucleotide sequence: TGCGCCAGCAGCGCCGGGACCATAACACACGAGCAGTACTTC. This sequence encodes CASSAGTITHEQYF.

This clone was detected once. The V call is TRBV10-3, the J call TRBJ2-7, with TRBD2 identical over 12 bases. V lost 5 bases, J lost 7 bases, and 9 bases stayed unmatched. CDR1 is ENHRY, CDR2 SYGVKD, per germline. CDR3 size: 15 residues. CDR3 protein: CAISSLAGGIGEQYF. DNA for the CDR3: TGTGCCATCAGTTCACTAGCGGGAGGAATAGGGGAGCAGTACTTC.

The J gene is TRBJ2-2, the V gene TRBV7-9, with TRBD2 matching 8 bases. V trimming: 5 bases; J trimming: 4 bases; junction bases outside the gene matches: 9. The CDR3 has 16 amino acids. Looked up from germline, CDR1 is SEHNR and CDR2 is FQNEAQ (reference sequence). This CDR3 reads CASSPRLAIRTGELFF. As DNA, the CDR3 is TGTGCCAGCAGCCCCCGACTAGCGATACGCACCGGGGAGCTGTTTTTT.

This clone appeared once. The chain uses TRBV24-1 and TRBJ2-1; TRBD2 might be the D (6 bases). V dropped 2 bases and J dropped 9 bases, with 16 bases sitting between them. This CDR3 is 15 amino acids long. Germline CDR1 and CDR2: KGHDR and SFDVKD. CDR3 DNA: TGTGCCACCAGTGATTCTAGCGCCGCGGAGAGTGAGCAGTTCTTC. Translated, it gives CATSDSSAAESEQFF.

The J gene is TRBJ1-6, the V gene TRBV11-2, with TRBD1 matching over 7 bases. J was trimmed by 0 bases and V by 2 bases; bases with no gene match: 4. The CDR3 loop spans 17 amino acids. The germline CDR1 and CDR2 sequences are SGHAT and FQNNGV. The CDR3 here is CASSLTTGRSYNSPLHF. The CDR3 nucleotides read TGTGCCAGCAGCTTAACGACAGGGCGCTCCTATAATTCACCCCTCCACTTT.

The V gene is TRBV29-1, the J gene TRBJ1-5; TRBD1 might be the D (5 bases). Trimming took off 6 bases at V and 5 bases at J, with 14 bases between the two ends. This CDR3 comprises 13 residues. Germline V CDR1 and CDR2: SQVTM, ANQGSEA. The CDR3 DNA is TGCAGCGTAACATCAGGGAGAGATCAGCCCCAGCATTTT. Its translation: CSVTSGRDQPQHF.

In its sample, this clone was seen a few times. V is TRBV27 and J is TRBJ1-6; 8 nucleotides agree with TRBD1. Trimming at V came to 5 bases and at J to 7 bases, leaving 10 bases not matched to a gene. The V gene's germline CDR1 is MNHEY and CDR2 SMNVEV (reference sequence). The CDR3 length is 16 residues. CDR3 protein: CASSPMGRGPNSPLHF. The CDR3 DNA sequence: TGTGCCAGCAGTCCTATGGGCAGGGGGCCCAATTCACCCCTCCACTTT.

This clone was detected only once. This chain connects TRBV12-3 or TRBV12-4 to TRBJ1-6, with unresolved D. Trimming removed 6 bases from V and 7 bases from J, with 10 bases in between. The CDR3 is made up of 13 amino acids. CDR3 region: CASSPLQNSPLHF. Here the CDR3 DNA reads TGTGCCAGCAGCCCTCTCCAGAATTCACCCCTCCACTTT.

The sample holds a few counts of this clone. The chain is built from TRBV3-1 (or the pseudogene TRBV3-2) and TRBJ2-3, with TRBD2 matching over 7 bases. Per germline, CDR1 LGHDT and CDR2 YNNKEL (reference sequence). The J segment lost 6 bases and the V segment lost 4 bases, leaving 7 bases of the junction unmatched. The CDR3 length is 14 residues. The CDR3 protein is CASSPRTSSDTQYF. CDR3 bases: TGTGCCAGCAGCCCCAGGACTAGTTCCGATACGCAGTATTTT.

J is TRBJ2-7 and V is TRBV3-1 (or the pseudogene TRBV3-2); D is undetermined. The CDR3 consists of 15 residues. The V end was cut by 4 bases, the J end by 6 bases, with 19 bases between. CDR1 LGHDT and CDR2 YNNKEL come from the germline V gene (reference sequence). The CDR3 DNA follows: TGTGCCAGCAGCCGCCAGAACGAGAAGGGAACCGAGCAGTACTTC. It encodes CASSRQNEKGTEQYF.

CDR3 region: CASIYTDTQYF. CDR3 bases: TGTGCCAGCATTTATACAGATACGCAGTATTTT. The gene calls are TRBV2 and TRBJ2-3; no firm D call. The CDR3 sequence is 11 residues long. Per the germline V gene, CDR1 is SNHLY and CDR2 is FYNNEI. The ends were cut back, 7 bases at V and 3 bases at J, with 5 bases in the middle.

This clone showed up just once. The gene calls are TRBV6-5 and TRBJ2-1; 11 positions match TRBD2. Unmatched junction bases numbered 3, after V lost 7 bases and J lost 4 bases. Germline CDR1 and CDR2: MNHEY and SVGAGI. The CDR3 extends over 14 amino acids. The chain's CDR3 is CASKLAGEYNEQFF. The CDR3 bases are TGTGCCAGCAAACTAGCGGGAGAATACAATGAGCAGTTCTTC.

The chain carries TRBV7-9 and TRBJ2-3; no firm D call. Germline CDR1 SEHNR, CDR2 FQNEAQ (reference sequence). The CDR3 has 12 residues. Trimming removed 5 bases at V and 5 bases at J, with 8 bases between. The CDR3 DNA sequence: TGTGCCAGCAGCCCGACTGGAGATACGCAGTATTTT. This gives the protein CASSPTGDTQYF.

This rearrangement joins TRBV27 to TRBJ1-1, with D possibly TRBD1 on 5 matching bases. Germline CDR1 MNHEY, CDR2 SMNVEV (reference sequence). There are 14 residues in the CDR3. Trimming took off 0 bases at V and 7 bases at J, with 12 bases between the two ends. The DNA of the CDR3 is TGTGCCAGCAGTTTATCATCGGGGACCCTTGAAGCTTTCTTT. Its protein is CASSLSSGTLEAFF.